The clone carrying this TCR beta chain was found a few times. Antigen specificity is unknown. TCRdb re-called the reads with MiXCR, one entry per CDR3 protein. The sample has over 25,000 distinct CDR3 sequences, around a fifth seen once. This sample stems from a study of T cell repertoires in cytomegalovirus infection. Study-level background: Well-studied HLA-B-restricted CMV epitopes were used in the study alongside recently identified HLA-C-restricted ones. Public signatures in TCR beta pointed to CMV infection and matching HLA type.

Study-level points and caveats: Dominant in the ex vivo response were TCR beta clonotypes restricted by HLA-C and specific for CMV.

Deletions cut 2 bases from V and 2 bases from J, with 22 bases between. The CDR3 has 18 amino acids. Per the germline V gene, CDR1 is SGHVS and CDR2 is FQNEAQ. This clonotype originated in a human donor in good health (CMV status not recorded). Some clones in this sample may be carry-over from other donors' samples. Sample: CD8+ T cells from cultured PBMCs, taken from culture after CMV antigen stimulation. The chain recombines TRBV7-8 with TRBJ2-7; the D gene is possibly TRBD2 (5 bases). The CDR3 sequence is CASSLYGIALGAPYEQYF. CDR3 nucleotides: TGTGCCAGCAGCTTATACGGTATTGCGTTGGGAGCCCCCTACGAGCAGTACTTC.